This entry lists 23 T cell receptor beta chains sequenced from one sample in a study of T cells in localized non-small cell lung cancer. The table came from immunoSEQ multiplex PCR; TCRdb's copy has only in-frame clones and leaves some out. Of approximately 3,800 clones listed, approximately 40% are singletons. This sample comprised lung tumor tissue, obtained before any cancer treatment. All receptors come from a woman aged 35-75 years with stage I lung adenocarcinoma.

This clone has a handful of counts. The chain uses TRBV12-5 and TRBJ2-7, with D tentatively TRBD1 (5 bases). From germline, CDR1 is LGHNT and CDR2 FRNRAP. V lost 7 bases and J 2 bases, leaving 15 bases between the germline ends. The CDR3 spans 14 residues. CDR3 bases: TGTGCTAGTGCCCCCGACAGCCCTGCCTACGAGCAGTACTTC. As protein: CASAPDSPAYEQYF.

The chain employs TRBV9 and TRBJ1-2, with D unresolved. CDR1 and CDR2 from the germline V gene are SGDLS and YYNGEE. The V and J ends lost 0 bases and 2 bases respectively, with 20 bases between them. CDR3 size: 18 residues. For the CDR3, the DNA is TGTGCCAGCAGCGTAGTGAGGCCCCGGCTCGGAGAGAACTATGGCTACACCTTC. Translation: CASSVVRPRLGENYGYTF.

V and J are TRBV6-8 and TRBJ1-4; TRBD1 might be the D (5 bases). Trimming took 0 bases from V and 7 from J, leaving 21 bases between them. The CDR3 spans 18 residues. CDR1 is MNHGY and CDR2 is SAAAGT in the germline V gene. The CDR3 nucleotides read TGTGCCAGCAGTTACTCGGGTGTAGGTCCAGGGAGGAGTGAAAAACTGTTTTTT. Encoded protein: CASSYSGVGPGRSEKLFF.

This clone was counted only a few times. V and J are TRBV6-8 and TRBJ1-2; D is unresolved. The CDR3 has 12 residues. Germline V gene data show CDR1 as MNHGY and CDR2 as SAAAGT. V lost 11 bases, J lost 3 bases, and 13 bases lay in between. This chain's CDR3 is CALNRGDYGYTF. In DNA form, the CDR3 reads TGTGCCCTAAACCGGGGTGACTATGGCTACACCTTC.

This clone was observed a few times. This CDR3 reads CASSLGGTGTGNTIYF. The CDR3 DNA reads as TGTGCCAGCAGTTTAGGAGGGACAGGGACTGGAAACACCATATATTTT. This rearrangement joins TRBV6-8 to TRBJ1-3; 9 bases match TRBD1. Germline CDR1 MNHGY, CDR2 SAAAGT. The CDR3 sequence is 16 residues long. V shed 4 bases, J shed 2 bases, and the junction held 6 bases outside the gene matches.

The chain has TRBV6-8 and TRBJ1-1, with D possibly TRBD1 on 6 matching bases. V gave up 2 bases and J gave up 0 bases, with 10 bases separating them. The CDR3 extends over 15 amino acids. The V gene's germline CDR1 is MNHGY and CDR2 SAAAGT. The CDR3 bases are TGTGCCAGCAGTTACGGGGGCATCCTGAACACTGAAGCTTTCTTT. This gives the protein CASSYGGILNTEAFF.

The sample holds a few counts of this clone. The chain combines TRBV6-8 with TRBJ2-1, with a tentative D call TRBD2 (5 bases). This CDR3 is built from 15 residues. Trimming shortened V by 7 bases and J by 0 bases, and 13 bases separated the two germline ends. CDR1 and CDR2 (germline): MNHGY, SAAAGT. Here the CDR3 reads CASTRTFSSYNEQFF. CDR3 nucleotides: TGTGCCAGCACGCGGACTTTTAGCTCCTACAATGAGCAGTTCTTC.

This clone was seen just once. The chain combines TRBV19 with TRBJ1-5; the D is unclear. CDR1 LNHDA and CDR2 SQIVND come from the germline V gene (reference sequence). The V end lost 5 bases, the J end lost 0 bases, and 17 bases lay between the germline ends. The CDR3 consists of 17 residues. DNA of the CDR3: TGTGCCAGTAGTTCGGCAATGGGCGACTATAGCAATCAGCCCCAGCATTTT. This sequence encodes CASSSAMGDYSNQPQHF.

The chain employs TRBV29-1 and TRBJ1-1, with unresolved D. The length of the CDR3 is 15 residues. Germline V gene data show CDR1 as SQVTM and CDR2 as ANQGSEA. Between the trimmed V and J ends, which lost 5 bases and 1 base, there was a span of 17 bases. The CDR3 bases are TGCAGCGTTCACTCCCCCGGCACCCGGAACACTGAAGCTTTCTTT. Translated: CSVHSPGTRNTEAFF. Based on the CDR3 plus reference TRBV29-1 and TRBJ1-1, the full variable domain is SAVISQKPSRDICQRGTSLTIQCQVDSQVTMMFWYRQQPGQSLTLIATANQGSEATYESGFVIDKFPISRPNLTFSTLTVSNMSPEDSSIYLCSVHSPGTRNTEAFFGQGTRLTVV.

J is TRBJ1-1 and V is TRBV14; D might be TRBD1 (5 bases). V gave up 8 bases and J gave up 0 bases, with 19 bases separating them. The germline V gene encodes CDR1 SGHDN and CDR2 FVKESK. CDR3 length: 16 residues. This CDR3 reads CASAPAYRSMNTEAFF. CDR3 DNA sequence: TGTGCCAGCGCCCCAGCTTACAGGAGTATGAACACTGAAGCTTTCTTT. Based on the CDR3 plus reference TRBV14 and TRBJ1-1, the full variable domain is EAGVTQFPSHSVIEKGQTVTLRCDPISGHDNLYWYRRVMGKEIKFLLHFVKESKQDESGMPNNRFLAERTGGTYSTLKVQPAELEDSGVYFCASAPAYRSMNTEAFFGQGTRLTVV.

V usage is TRBV5-1 and J usage is TRBJ2-2; maybe TRBD1 (5 bases). V dropped 5 bases and J dropped 0 bases, with 11 bases sitting between them. Germline CDR1 and CDR2: SGHRS and YFSETQ. The CDR3 is 15 amino acids. CDR3 residues: CASSQQEANTGELFF. CDR3 sequence (DNA): TGCGCCAGCAGTCAACAGGAAGCGAACACCGGGGAGCTGTTTTTT.

This chain uses TRBV10-2 with TRBJ1-1; D unclear. The CDR3 is made up of 13 amino acids. Germline V CDR1 and CDR2: WSHSY, SAAADI. The V end lost 5 bases, the J end lost 6 bases, and 13 bases lay between the germline ends. Written as DNA, the CDR3 is TGCGCCAGCAGTCCGACGAAGACCGCTGAAGCTTTCTTT. Its protein product is CASSPTKTAEAFF.

This clone was picked up a small number of times. The rearrangement links TRBV30 to TRBJ2-1; 8 nucleotides align to TRBD1. Trimming cost V 0 bases and J 7 bases; bases outside gene matches: 11. The CDR3 is made up of 16 amino acids. Germline lookup yields CDR1 GTSNPN and CDR2 SVGIG (reference sequence). CDR3 residues: CAWSVRGRGLRNEQFF. CDR3 nucleotides: TGTGCCTGGAGTGTACGGGGCAGGGGGCTTAGGAATGAGCAGTTCTTC.

This clone has only a few counts. This chain connects TRBV2 to TRBJ2-7; D ambiguous. The CDR3 length is 13 residues. Trimming removed 10 bases at V and 5 bases at J, with 18 bases between. Germline V gives CDR1 SNHLY, CDR2 FYNNEI. This CDR3 is CATARTGANEQYF. As DNA, the CDR3 is TGTGCCACCGCGAGGACGGGTGCCAACGAGCAGTACTTC.

This rearrangement joins TRBV10-2 to TRBJ1-1; D not resolved. Germline loops: CDR1 WSHSY, CDR2 SAAADI. This CDR3 is 12 amino acids long. The V end was cut by 2 bases, the J end by 9 bases, with 10 bases between. CDR3 amino acids: CASSEISGKAFF. Here the CDR3 DNA reads TGCGCCAGCAGTGAGATTTCGGGCAAAGCTTTCTTT.

V and J are TRBV9 and TRBJ2-7; 7 bases are a match to TRBD2. Germline V gene sequence: CDR1 SGDLS, CDR2 YYNGEE. The V segment lost 10 bases and the J segment 0 bases; nucleotides outside the gene matches: 7. The CDR3 covers 13 residues. The CDR3 region is CAGSLARSYEQYF. For the CDR3, the DNA is TGTGCCGGATCACTAGCGCGCTCCTACGAGCAGTACTTC.

Written as DNA, the CDR3 is TGCGCCAGCAGCCAAGTTATGGAGACTAGCGGGAGCTATGAGCAGTACTTC. This codes for CASSQVMETSGSYEQYF. The rearrangement joins TRBV1 to TRBJ2-7; TRBD2 is the table's D call, not checked against the DNA. TRBV1 is an annotated pseudogene. CDR3 length: 17 residues.

The rearrangement links TRBV7-8 to TRBJ1-1, with a tentative D call TRBD1 (5 bases). This CDR3 is 14 amino acids long. V lost 3 bases to trimming and J lost 5 bases, with 13 bases between them. The germline CDR1 and CDR2 sequences are SGHVS and FQNEAQ. The CDR3 spells CASSLSVEGTEAFF. The CDR3 DNA follows: TGTGCCAGCAGCTTGTCCGTGGAGGGGACTGAAGCTTTCTTT. The variable domain in full, with the rest retrieved from reference TRBV7-8 and TRBJ1-1, is GAGVSQSPRYKVAKRGQDVALRCDPISGHVSLFWYQQALGQGPEFLTYFQNEAQLDKSGLPSDRFFAERPEGSVSTLKIQRTQQEDSAVYLCASSLSVEGTEAFFGQGTRLTVV.

This chain joins TRBV11-3 and TRBJ1-1; D remains ambiguous. CDR1 is SGHNT and CDR2 is YENEEA in the germline V gene. Trimming took off 2 bases at V and 1 base at J, with 8 bases between the two ends. The CDR3 loop spans 14 amino acids. The DNA of the CDR3 is TGTGCCAGCAGCTTAATGACGAGGAACACTGAAGCTTTCTTT. It codes for CASSLMTRNTEAFF. The whole variable domain, filled in from reference TRBV11-3 and TRBJ1-1, reads EAGVVQSPRYKIIEKKQPVAFWCNPISGHNTLYWYLQNLGQGPELLIRYENEEAVDDSQLPKDRFSAERLKGVDSTLKIQPAELGDSAVYLCASSLMTRNTEAFFGQGTRLTVV.

CDR3 sequence reads: CASSEQGLNTGELFF. The CDR3 nucleotides are TGCGCCAGCAGTGAACAGGGATTGAACACCGGGGAGCTGTTTTTT. The chain uses TRBV10-2 and TRBJ2-2; possible D gene TRBD1, 6 bases. This CDR3 region has 15 residues. Trimming cost V 3 bases and J 1 base, with 9 bases left between them. The V gene's germline CDR1 is WSHSY and CDR2 SAAADI.

The chain recombines TRBV19 with TRBJ2-1; D ambiguous. V shed 9 bases and J shed 4 bases, with 16 bases lying between them. Looked up from germline, CDR1 is LNHDA and CDR2 is SQIVND (reference sequence). The CDR3 sequence is 14 residues long. The CDR3 sequence is CASRLPPPYNEQFF. CDR3 sequence (DNA): TGTGCCAGCCGATTGCCACCGCCGTACAATGAGCAGTTCTTC.

The chain has TRBV7-2 and TRBJ2-1; D uncertain. Germline V lookup: CDR1 SGHTA, CDR2 FQGNSA. The CDR3 has 13 amino acids. Trimming stripped 11 bases from V and 4 bases from J, with 15 bases between. CDR3 nucleotide sequence: TGTGCCGGTGCAGGAAGCTTATACAATGAGCAGTTCTTC. Protein: CAGAGSLYNEQFF.

This clone has more than one count but fewer than ten. The chain joins TRBV18 to TRBJ1-2; D gene uncertain. CDR1 KGHSH and CDR2 LQKENI come from the germline V gene. The ends were cut back, 5 bases at V and 4 bases at J, with 11 bases in the middle. The CDR3 length is 13 residues. In DNA form, the CDR3 reads TGTGCCAGCTCATACCCCGACGCCTATGGCTACACCTTC. The encoded protein is CASSYPDAYGYTF.